Sequencing of this T cell receptor (beta chain) was carried out in a study of T cell responses to AZD1222 COVID-19 vaccine. The study, taken as a whole, reports: Spike-wide coverage was observed for vaccine-associated CD4 TCRs, with dominant responses at 160-218 and 743-854. Elevations in Spike-specific TCR breadth and depth followed administration of two AZD1222 doses.

Regarding this clone: What it recognizes is unknown.

Some clones are missing from TCRdb's copy, which holds only in-frame ones; the method was immunoSEQ multiplex PCR. The sample contains about 200,000 clones, about 92% of which appear only once. Germline assignment: CDR1 GTSNPN and CDR2 SVGIG (reference sequence). V was pared by 1 base and J by 7 bases, with 14 bases between. The CDR3 runs 14 residues. The TCR sequence derives from an adult in good health. Sequenced material: peripheral blood, taken on day 0 of AZD1222 vaccination. This chain connects TRBV30 to TRBJ1-5; the D gene is possibly TRBD1 (5 bases). The CDR3 loop is CAWSGGTGGQPQHF. The CDR3 nucleotides read TGTGCCTGGAGTGGGGGGACGGGCGGGCAGCCCCAGCATTTT.